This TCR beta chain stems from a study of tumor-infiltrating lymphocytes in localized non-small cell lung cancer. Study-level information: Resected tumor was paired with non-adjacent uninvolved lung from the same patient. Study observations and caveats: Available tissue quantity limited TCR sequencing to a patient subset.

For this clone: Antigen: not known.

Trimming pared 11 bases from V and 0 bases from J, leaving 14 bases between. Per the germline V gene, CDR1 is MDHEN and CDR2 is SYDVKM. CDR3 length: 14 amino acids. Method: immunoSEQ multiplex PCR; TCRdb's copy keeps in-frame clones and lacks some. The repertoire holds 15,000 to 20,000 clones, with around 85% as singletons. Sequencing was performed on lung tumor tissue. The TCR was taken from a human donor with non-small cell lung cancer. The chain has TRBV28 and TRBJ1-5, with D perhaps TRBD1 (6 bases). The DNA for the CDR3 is TGTGCCGGAAAAGGGGGAAATAGCAATCAGCCCCAGCATTTT. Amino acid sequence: CAGKGGNSNQPQHF.